A selection of T cell receptor beta chains follows, all from one sample in a study of T cell repertoires in cytomegalovirus infection. TCRdb independently ran MiXCR on the reads; one entry per CDR3 protein. Here the sample spans 560,000 or so distinct CDR3 sequences, 16% being singletons. The sequenced sample was CD8+ T cells from PBMCs. The receptors were sampled from a human donor in good health (CMV status not recorded). Some clones in this sample may be carry-over from other donors' samples. The CDR3 runs from the conserved cysteine through the conserved F or W. Each record gives: clone size, V gene, J gene, D gene, CDR3 DNA, CDR3 protein. D genes are given only for firm matches. Rows give clone size only sometimes, using once, few, many, or a class for an expanded clone.

many	TRBV7-9	TRBJ2-1	.	TGTGCCAGCCACGGCCAGCGGGCTAATGAGCAGTTCTTC	CASHGQRANEQFF
few	TRBV15	TRBJ2-3	.	TGTGCCGCCCGGGGCCAGGATAGAGATACGCAGTATTTT	CAARGQDRDTQYF
few	TRBV12-3/TRBV12-4	TRBJ1-4	TRBD1	TGTGCCAGCAGTCGGGACCGACAGGGGGCATATGAAAAACTGTTTTTT	CASSRDRQGAYEKLFF
.	TRBV25-1	TRBJ2-2	.	TGTGCCAGCTCCCTACAGGAGAACACCGGGGAGCTGTTTTTT	CASSLQENTGELFF
many	TRBV4-2	TRBJ2-3	.	TGTGCCAGCAGCCCTCGTACCGGGGACCTCGGTACCAATACGCAGTATTTT	CASSPRTGDLGTNTQYF
few	TRBV14	TRBJ2-1	.	TGTGCCAGCAGCCAAGAATCAGGGATCTCCTACAATGAGCAGTTCTTC	CASSQESGISYNEQFF
.	TRBV28	TRBJ2-1	TRBD2	TGTGCCAGCAGCCCATGGGGGGGTCTCTCCTACAATGAGCAGTTCTTC	CASSPWGGLSYNEQFF
few	TRBV11-2	TRBJ1-1	.	TGTGCCAGCAGCTTAGATAGTAGCCGCTGGAGGGGTGAAGCTTTCTTT	CASSLDSSRWRGEAFF
.	TRBV7-9	TRBJ2-7	.	TGTGCCAGCAGCTTATTGTCAGGAGAGCTCGACGAGCAGTACTTC	CASSLLSGELDEQYF
.	TRBV27	TRBJ1-4	.	TGTGCCAGCAGTATTCGGGGGGTTGGGGAAAAACTGGTTTTT	CASSIRGVGEKLVF
few	TRBV6-6	TRBJ2-3	.	TGTGCCAGCAGCCAAACAGTGGCGGGGTTCCCAGATACGCAGTATTTT	CASSQTVAGFPDTQYF
many	TRBV7-9	TRBJ2-7	.	TGTGCCAGCACCCCACTAGGATCCGAGCAGTACTTC	CASTPLGSEQYF
many	TRBV15	TRBJ2-6	.	TGTGCCACCAGCAAGGGAAGTGGGGCCAACGTCCTGACTTTC	CATSKGSGANVLTF
many	TRBV7-2	TRBJ1-2	.	TGTGCCAGCAGCTTAATCGAGGACTATGGCTACACCTTC	CASSLIEDYGYTF
.	TRBV4-1	TRBJ2-3	.	TGCGCCAGCAGCCAAGATCCTTATCAGCCAGATACGCAGTATTTT	CASSQDPYQPDTQYF
few	TRBV28	TRBJ2-7	.	TGTGCCAGCAGTCCAGGGGGGGAGTACGAGCAGTACTTC	CASSPGGEYEQYF
many	TRBV7-9	TRBJ2-7	TRBD1	TGTGCCAGCAGCTACGGACAGGGGAGGCCCTACGAGCAGTACTTC	CASSYGQGRPYEQYF
.	TRBV2	TRBJ1-6	TRBD1	TGTGCCACCTCTCAGGGGGACCGATATTTGGATTCACCCCTCCACTTT	CATSQGDRYLDSPLHF